This T cell receptor beta chain emerged from a study of shared clonotypes between healthy human individuals. For the study at large: Each donor contributed plates that comprised three CD4 naive, three CD4 memory, two CD8 naive and one CD8 memory. Study-level points and caveats: Of the naive CD4 clonotypes, approximately 5% were shared across a few donors. Memory subsets generally showed smaller estimated richness than naive subsets did.

Healthy HIV-negative adults without recent acute infections or vaccinations served as donors. TCRdb keeps only in-frame clones here, not all; method: immunoSEQ multiplex PCR. This table holds a few million clones, more than 80% found once. In regard to this clone: Its antigen remains unidentified. The same CDR3 arises from other DNA sequences in this sample as well.

This TCR derives from a young man in good health. Some clones in this sample may be carry-over from other donors' samples. Sequenced: naive CD4+ T cells from PBMCs. Subset denoted: CD45RA+ positively selected.

The CDR3 here is CASSLSGATDTQYF. CDR3 sequence (DNA): TGTGCCAGCAGCTTAAGCGGAGCCACAGATACGCAGTATTTT. V is TRBV7-3 and J is TRBJ2-3; D ambiguous. The V gene lost 1 base and the J gene lost 2 bases, with 7 bases spanning the gap. The length of the CDR3 is 14 residues. Germline V gene data show CDR1 as SGHTA and CDR2 as FQGTGA.